This is a list of T cell receptor beta chains from one sample in a study of vaccination effects on CD4 cells after COVID-19. The antigens of these receptors remain unknown. Produced via immunoSEQ multiplex PCR; TCRdb's table is partial and in-frame only. The sample consists of around 24,000 clones, about three quarters of them appearing once. The sample in question was CD4+ T cells from PBMCs cultured with HCoV-NL63 spike peptides, obtained after COVID-19 vaccination. These receptors were taken from a human donor who received a COVID-19 vaccine. Each CDR3 is given with its conserved first and last residue. The order of the fields is D gene, J gene, V gene, clone size, CDR3 protein, CDR3 DNA. D genes are given only for firm matches. Rows give clone size only sometimes, using once, few, many, or a class for an expanded clone.

NA | TRBJ1-1 | TRBV7-9 | NA | CASSLASGHTEAFF | TGTGCCAGCAGCTTAGCGTCCGGGCACACTGAAGCTTTCTTT
NA | TRBJ2-3 | TRBV12-3/TRBV12-4 | few | CASSSRADTQYF | TGTGCCAGCAGTTCCAGAGCAGATACGCAGTATTTT
NA | TRBJ1-2 | TRBV5-1 | NA | CASSFKGEDYGYTF | TGCGCCAGCAGCTTCAAGGGAGAGGACTATGGCTACACCTTC
NA | TRBJ1-5 | TRBV28 | NA | CASSLSGRYPYSNQPQHF | TGTGCCAGCAGTTTATCCGGTCGGTATCCGTATAGCAATCAGCCCCAGCATTTT
NA | TRBJ2-3 | TRBV12-1 | NA | CASSLLAGTSTDTQYF | TGTGCCAGCAGCTTATTAGCGGGGACCAGCACAGATACGCAGTATTTT
NA | TRBJ1-1 | TRBV14 | NA | CASSSTGKSLTEAFF | TGTGCCAGCAGTAGTACAGGGAAGTCCCTCACTGAAGCTTTCTTT
NA | TRBJ2-6 | TRBV9 | NA | CASSVAPLFVAGLISGANVLTF | TGTGCCAGCAGCGTAGCCCCTCTATTCGTTGCAGGGTTAATCTCTGGGGCCAACGTCCTGACTTTC
NA | TRBJ1-2 | TRBV7-9 | once | CASSLGQSLNYGYTF | TGTGCCAGCAGCTTAGGACAGTCTCTAAACTATGGCTACACCTTC
TRBD2 | TRBJ2-1 | TRBV10-3 | NA | CAISDYRTSGRDRNEQFF | TGTGCCATCAGTGACTACCGGACTAGCGGGAGGGATAGGAATGAGCAGTTCTTC
NA | TRBJ1-1 | TRBV7-9 | once | CASSGSDKNTEAFF | TGTGCCAGCAGCGGGTCGGACAAGAACACTGAAGCTTTCTTT
NA | TRBJ2-1 | TRBV18 | once | CASSPPLGLYNEQFF | TGTGCCAGCTCACCACCATTAGGACTCTACAATGAGCAGTTCTTC
TRBD1 | TRBJ2-7 | TRBV27 | few | CASSLAGGIAYEQYF | TGTGCCAGCAGTTTGGCAGGGGGCATCGCCTACGAGCAGTACTTC
TRBD1 | TRBJ1-3 | TRBV9 | once | CASSEGTDIGNTIYF | TGTGCCAGCAGCGAGGGGACAGACATTGGAAACACCATATATTTT
TRBD1 | TRBJ1-1 | TRBV6-6 | few | CASRQGVNTEAFF | TGTGCCAGCAGACAGGGGGTGAACACTGAAGCTTTCTTT
NA | TRBJ1-2 | TRBV19 | NA | CASSTGPQGVYGYTF | TGTGCCAGTAGCACCGGGCCACAGGGCGTCTATGGCTACACCTTC
NA | TRBJ1-1 | TRBV5-1 | NA | CASSLGQMNTEAFF | TGCGCCAGCAGCCTCGGACAGATGAACACTGAAGCTTTCTTT
TRBD1 | TRBJ2-7 | TRBV2 | NA | CASRRDRGTGEQYF | TGTGCCAGCAGGAGGGACAGGGGCACCGGGGAGCAGTACTTC
NA | TRBJ2-2 | TRBV25-1 | few | CASGRRNTGELFF | TGTGCCAGCGGCCGGCGGAACACCGGGGAGCTGTTTTTT
TRBD1 | TRBJ1-2 | TRBV3-1/TRBV3-2 | NA | CASSQITGVGGYTF | TGTGCCAGCAGCCAAATCACAGGGGTAGGAGGCTACACCTTC
TRBD1 | TRBJ2-5 | TRBV7-2 | NA | CASSPDREGWETQYF | TGTGCCAGCAGCCCCGACAGGGAAGGGTGGGAGACCCAGTACTTC
TRBD2 | TRBJ2-3 | TRBV7-9 | NA | CASSLGGLAGMGTDTQYF | TGTGCCAGCAGCTTAGGGGGACTAGCGGGAATGGGGACAGATACGCAGTATTTT
TRBD2 | TRBJ2-3 | TRBV27 | NA | CASSSSGGTTDTQYF | TGTGCCAGCAGTAGTAGCGGGGGGACCACAGATACGCAGTATTTT
TRBD2 | TRBJ2-2 | TRBV5-1 | NA | CASSGSQREYTNTGELFF | TGCGCCAGCAGCGGAAGTCAGCGGGAGTATACGAACACCGGGGAGCTGTTTTTT
NA | TRBJ1-2 | TRBV28 | NA | CASSFSNYGYTF | TGTGCCAGCAGTTTCTCTAACTATGGCTACACCTTC
TRBD2 | TRBJ2-4 | TRBV19 | NA | CASTTGGVTKNIQYF | TGTGCCAGTACCACGGGGGGGGTAACCAAAAACATTCAGTACTTC
NA | TRBJ1-1 | TRBV25-1 | NA | CASSDGSTEAFF | TGTGCCAGCAGCGACGGAAGCACTGAAGCTTTCTTT
NA | TRBJ1-1 | TRBV7-9 | NA | CAGGDTEAFF | TGTGCCGGGGGTGACACTGAAGCTTTCTTT
NA | TRBJ2-7 | TRBV27 | once | CASSLSGYSYEQYF | TGTGCCAGCAGTTTATCAGGATACTCCTACGAGCAGTACTTC
TRBD2 | TRBJ2-6 | TRBV9 | NA | CASSAGLAGIPGANVLTF | TGTGCCAGCAGCGCCGGACTAGCGGGGATCCCTGGGGCCAACGTCCTGACTTTC
NA | TRBJ1-1 | TRBV6-5 | NA | CASGRGATEAFF | TGTGCCAGCGGGCGGGGGGCCACTGAAGCTTTCTTT
NA | TRBJ2-1 | TRBV24-1 | NA | CATAQGNEQFF | TGTGCCACCGCGCAGGGCAATGAGCAGTTCTTC
NA | TRBJ2-3 | TRBV15 | NA | CATSRDTSERTDTQYF | TGTGCCACCAGCAGAGATACCAGCGAGCGCACAGATACGCAGTATTTT
NA | TRBJ2-7 | TRBV6-5 | NA | CASSYRGAPYEQYF | TGTGCCAGCAGTTACCGAGGTGCCCCCTACGAGCAGTACTTC
TRBD1 | TRBJ2-2 | TRBV10-3 | NA | CAISEVPGQGTGELFF | TGTGCCATCAGTGAGGTGCCGGGACAGGGGACCGGGGAGCTGTTTTTT
NA | TRBJ1-5 | TRBV19 | NA | CASSRDPYQPQHF | TGTGCCAGTAGCAGGGACCCCTATCAGCCCCAGCATTTT
TRBD2 | TRBJ2-1 | TRBV27 | NA | CASSFQRLAGINNEQFF | TGTGCCAGCAGTTTCCAGCGACTAGCGGGGATCAACAATGAGCAGTTCTTC
TRBD1 | TRBJ2-7 | TRBV30 | few | CAWRPTGAYEQYF | TGTGCCTGGAGACCTACAGGGGCCTACGAGCAGTACTTC
NA | TRBJ1-6 | TRBV12-1 | NA | CASSFVSCRENSPLHF | TGTGCCAGCAGCTTTGTATCTTGTCGGGAAAATTCACCCCTCCACTTT
NA | TRBJ1-6 | TRBV4-3 | NA | CASSQDGQGNSPLHF | TGCGCCAGCAGCCAAGATGGGCAGGGAAATTCACCCCTCCACTTT
TRBD2 | TRBJ2-3 | TRBV18 | NA | CASSPTGTSGADTQYF | TGTGCCAGCTCTCCAACCGGGACTAGTGGCGCAGATACGCAGTATTTT
TRBD1 | TRBJ2-4 | TRBV15 | NA | CATSRDTGQGNIQYF | TGTGCCACCAGCAGAGATACGGGACAGGGGAACATTCAGTACTTC
NA | TRBJ1-1 | TRBV5-1 | NA | CASSYRQAANTEAFF | TGCGCCAGCAGCTACCGACAGGCGGCGAACACTGAAGCTTTCTTT
TRBD1 | TRBJ1-2 | TRBV19 | NA | CASSPRQGLSYGYTF | TGTGCCAGTAGTCCCCGACAGGGATTGAGCTATGGCTACACCTTC
NA | TRBJ1-2 | TRBV6-5 | NA | CASSLQGDYGYTF | TGTGCCAGCAGCCTCCAGGGAGACTATGGCTACACCTTC
NA | TRBJ1-6 | TRBV7-9 | NA | CASSLGSSYNSPLHF | TGTGCCAGCAGCTTAGGGAGCTCCTATAATTCACCCCTCCACTTT
TRBD2 | TRBJ2-7 | TRBV7-9 | NA | CASSLSGSRDEQYF | TGTGCCAGCAGCTTAAGCGGGAGTCGCGACGAGCAGTACTTC
NA | TRBJ2-1 | TRBV3-1/TRBV3-2 | NA | CASSQVPGWEQFF | TGTGCCAGCAGCCAAGTACCAGGGTGGGAACAGTTCTTC